This entry lists 19 T cell receptor beta chains sequenced from one sample in a study of blood T cell repertoires in COVID-19. Measured with immunoSEQ multiplex PCR; TCRdb has only the in-frame clones, and not every one. Of roughly 290,000 clones listed, 75% to 95% were seen once; the top ten hold about 6.8%. The source material was peripheral blood. The receptors originated from a woman under 40 with COVID-19, enrolled during active disease.

The chain joins TRBV18 to TRBJ1-1; the D is unclear. Germline V gene lookup returns CDR1 KGHSH and CDR2 LQKENI. CDR3 length: 12 residues. V lost 2 bases and J lost 2, with 3 bases in between. The CDR3 sequence is CASSPYNTEAFF. The CDR3 DNA follows: TGTGCCAGCTCACCATATAACACTGAAGCTTTCTTT.

This clone has more than one count but fewer than ten. The chain recombines TRBV2 with TRBJ2-1, with D hard to call. The V end lost 1 base, the J end lost 7 bases, and 5 bases lay between the germline ends. Germline V CDR1 and CDR2: SNHLY, FYNNEI. This CDR3 has 12 residues. The CDR3 DNA reads TGTGCCAGCAGTGAAGACGGTAATGAGCAGTTCTTC. Translated, it gives CASSEDGNEQFF.

The rearrangement joins TRBV5-1 to TRBJ2-7; 10 nucleotides agree with TRBD2. Germline CDR1 SGHRS, CDR2 YFSETQ. Trimming removed 0 bases from V and 6 bases from J; junction bases left unmatched: 9. The CDR3 runs to 16 residues. The CDR3 DNA is TGCGCCAGCAGCTTGGCCCTGACTAGCGGGTTCTCCGAGCAGTACTTC. This sequence encodes CASSLALTSGFSEQYF.

This clone is a singleton in its sample. This chain connects TRBV28 to TRBJ2-1, with 9 bases matching TRBD2. The germline gives CDR1 MDHEN, CDR2 SYDVKM. The CDR3 has 16 residues. The junction had 15 bases not matched to a gene; V was cut back by 5 bases and J by 10 bases. The CDR3 spells CASSPRSGRGSREQFF. The CDR3, as DNA: TGTGCCAGCAGTCCCCGTAGCGGGAGAGGCTCGCGGGAGCAGTTCTTC.

V usage is TRBV6-2 or TRBV6-3 and J usage is TRBJ2-2, with 9 positions matching TRBD2. V dropped 4 bases and J dropped 4; count of bases not matched to a gene: 7. The CDR3 spans 16 residues. Germline CDR1 is MNHEY and CDR2 is SVGEGT. The CDR3 DNA reads TGTGCCAGCAGTTTGGGTAGCGGGAGCATCACCGGGGAGCTGTTTTTT. This translates into CASSLGSGSITGELFF.

The chain couples TRBV9 to TRBJ2-2; 10 bases fit TRBD1. From germline, CDR1 is SGDLS and CDR2 YYNGEE. Trimming cost V 5 bases and J 3 bases; bases outside gene matches: 7. The CDR3 covers 16 residues. The CDR3 sequence: CASRETGTGDTGELFF. As DNA, the CDR3 is TGTGCCAGCAGGGAAACCGGGACAGGGGACACCGGGGAGCTGTTTTTT.

The chain couples TRBV10-3 to TRBJ2-1; the match to TRBD1 covers 9 bases. This CDR3 contains 18 residues. Germline loops: CDR1 ENHRY, CDR2 SYGVKD. With 5 bases clipped from V and 1 base from J, the junction kept 12 bases outside the gene matches. In nucleotides, the CDR3 is TGTGCCATCAGTCCGGGACAGGGCCAGCGGGGTTCCTACAATGAGCAGTTCTTC. This sequence encodes CAISPGQGQRGSYNEQFF.

The rearrangement joins TRBV5-1 to TRBJ2-3, with D possibly being TRBD2 (6 bases). Trimming left V 3 bases short and J 9 bases short, with 17 bases between. Germline V gene sequence: CDR1 SGHRS, CDR2 YFSETQ. This CDR3 contains 14 residues. The DNA for the CDR3 is TGCGCCAGCAGCTCGAATGGAGGGTGGGAGACGCAGTATTTT. It encodes CASSSNGGWETQYF.

The chain couples TRBV19 to TRBJ1-4, with D perhaps TRBD1 (5 bases). Germline V lookup: CDR1 LNHDA, CDR2 SQIVND (reference sequence). The CDR3 is 14 residues long. Between the trimmed V and J ends, which lost 6 bases and 5 bases, there was a span of 13 bases. The CDR3 nucleotides read TGTGCCAGTAGGGATGGGGGGGTAAATGAAAAACTGTTTTTT. Protein product: CASRDGGVNEKLFF.

This chain connects TRBV27 to TRBJ1-2; TRBD1 agrees at 9 bases. The trim removed 1 base at V and 14 bases at J, leaving 11 bases unmatched. The germline CDR1 and CDR2 sequences are MNHEY and SMNVEV (reference sequence). The CDR3 has 14 amino acids. CDR3 amino acids: CASSLLPGQGRGTF. CDR3 nucleotides: TGTGCCAGCAGTTTATTACCGGGACAGGGACGTGGAACCTTC.

The V and J genes are TRBV25-1 and TRBJ2-1, with TRBD2 matching over 10 bases. The length of the CDR3 is 15 residues. The V and J ends lost 7 bases and 2 bases, in that order; junction bases with no gene match: 5. Germline values: CDR1 MGHDK, CDR2 SYGVNS. As DNA, the CDR3 is TGTGCCAGCACCCTAGCGGGAGAAGCCTACAATGAGCAGTTCTTC. Its protein product is CASTLAGEAYNEQFF. Supplemented by reference TRBV25-1 and TRBJ2-1, the full variable domain reads EADIYQTPRYLVIGTGKKITLECSQTMGHDKMYWYQQDPGMELHLIHYSYGVNSTEKGDLSSESTVSRIRTEHFPLTLESARPSHTSQYLCASTLAGEAYNEQFFGPGTRLTVL.

The rearrangement uses TRBV29-1 and TRBJ2-7, with a possible D match to TRBD1 (5 bases). The CDR3 extends over 13 amino acids. V gave up 3 bases and J gave up 2 bases, with 11 bases separating them. The germline V gene encodes CDR1 SQVTM and CDR2 ANQGSEA. Written as DNA, the CDR3 is TGCAGCGTTGACGGGCAGGGTCCCTACGAGCAGTACTTC. Its protein product is CSVDGQGPYEQYF.

The rearrangement links TRBV6-1 to TRBJ1-5, with D uncertain. CDR1 MNHNS and CDR2 SASEGT come from the germline V gene. V lost 3 bases and J lost 3, with 9 bases in between. The length of the CDR3 is 14 residues. This CDR3 reads CASSETGNNQPQHF. The CDR3 nucleotides read TGTGCCAGCAGTGAGACCGGGAACAATCAGCCCCAGCATTTT.

The chain employs TRBV18 and TRBJ2-7; 7 bases are shared with TRBD1. The V gene end was trimmed by 3 bases and the J gene end by 4 bases; junction bases not matched to a gene: 9. Germline loops: CDR1 KGHSH, CDR2 LQKENI. This CDR3 contains 15 residues. The CDR3 loop is CASSPEDRVLYEQYF. In DNA form, the CDR3 reads TGTGCCAGCTCACCCGAAGACAGGGTCCTTTACGAGCAGTACTTC.

The J gene is TRBJ2-4, the V gene TRBV6-2 or TRBV6-3, with 8 bases aligning to TRBD1. V was pared by 5 bases and J by 0 bases, with 15 bases of the junction left unmatched. CDR1 and CDR2 (germline): MNHEY, SVGEGT. CDR3 length: 19 amino acids. CDR3 protein: CASSPRQGILPIAKNIQYF. The CDR3 DNA sequence: TGTGCCAGCAGTCCGCGACAGGGGATTCTGCCAATAGCCAAAAACATTCAGTACTTC.

This chain links TRBV21-1 with TRBJ2-4; the table's D call of TRBD1 was not tested on the DNA. TRBV21-1 is an annotated pseudogene. The CDR3 sequence is 16 residues long. The CDR3 DNA follows: TGTGCCAGCAGCAAAGAGGCCAGGGCGGCCAAAAACATTCAGTACTTC. It specifies CASSKEARAAKNIQYF.

This clone has only a few counts. This chain links TRBV28 with TRBJ2-1; no reliable D call. Per germline, CDR1 MDHEN and CDR2 SYDVKM. This CDR3 is 13 amino acids long. The germline V and J ends were trimmed by 5 bases and 5 bases, with 10 bases remaining between them. The CDR3 sequence is CASSPLSDNEQFF. CDR3 in DNA: TGTGCCAGCAGTCCGTTGAGCGACAATGAGCAGTTCTTC.

The chain has TRBV5-1 and TRBJ1-1, with D tentatively TRBD1 (6 bases). The CDR3 is 15 amino acids. CDR1 SGHRS and CDR2 YFSETQ come from the germline V gene. Deletions cut 2 bases from V and 1 base from J, with 12 bases between. The CDR3 DNA reads as TGCGCCAGCAGCTTTTCGGGACATTCGAACACTGAAGCTTTCTTT. Amino acids: CASSFSGHSNTEAFF. The variable domain in full, completed from reference TRBV5-1 and TRBJ1-1, reads KAGVTQTPRYLIKTRGQQVTLSCSPISGHRSVSWYQQTPGQGLQFLFEYFSETQRNKGNFPGRFSGRQFSNSRSEMNVSTLELGDSALYLCASSFSGHSNTEAFFGQGTRLTVV.

This clone was picked up one time. The chain recombines TRBV11-2 with TRBJ2-7, with D perhaps matching TRBD1 (6 bases). The CDR3 extends over 15 amino acids. Trimming took off 5 bases at V and 7 bases at J, with 21 bases between the two ends. The germline gives CDR1 SGHAT, CDR2 FQNNGV. The CDR3 coding sequence is TGTGCCAGCAGCCACCCTCTCAGGGGAACGGGAGAGCAGTACTTC. Translating it yields CASSHPLRGTGEQYF.